Below, 20 T cell receptor beta chains from the same sample are listed, as sequenced in a study of Ad26.COV2.S vaccination and SARS-CoV-2 variants. Clones were sequenced by immunoSEQ multiplex PCR, and TCRdb holds only the in-frame ones, with some missing. The table includes some 640,000 clones, about 89% detected once. The treatment was: 15 to 20 received Ad26.COV2.S at low or high dose, single or two shots; roughly five received placebo; per-sample allocation not given. Sampling occurred on day 63 after the first vaccine or placebo injection. The specimen was peripheral blood, collected in a trial of Ad26.COV2.S vaccine versus placebo. The source of these receptors is a person between 18 and 65 years old who received the Ad26.COV2.S COVID-19 vaccine or a placebo.

The V and J genes are TRBV30 and TRBJ1-2, with 8 bases lining up with TRBD1. This CDR3 region has 14 residues. The junction had 9 bases not matched to a gene; V was cut back by 4 bases and J by 5 bases. CDR1 GTSNPN and CDR2 SVGIG come from the germline V gene (reference sequence). The DNA of the CDR3 is TGTGCCTGGACCCCGGACAGGGAATTTTATGGCTACACCTTC. Residues: CAWTPDREFYGYTF.

V and J are TRBV19 and TRBJ2-2; no definite D call. CDR3 length equals 11 residues. Germline V gene data show CDR1 as LNHDA and CDR2 as SQIVND (reference sequence). V was shortened by 10 bases and J by 6 bases, with 9 bases between the two germline ends. CDR3 residues: CATSGPGELFF. DNA for the CDR3: TGTGCCACCTCCGGGCCCGGGGAGCTGTTTTTT. Combining the CDR3 with reference TRBV19 and TRBJ2-2 gives the whole variable domain DGGITQSPKYLFRKEGQNVTLSCEQNLNHDAMYWYRQDPGQGLRLIYYSQIVNDFQKGDIAEGYSVSREKKESFPLTVTSAQKNPTAFYLCATSGPGELFFGEGSRLTVL.

The chain joins TRBV7-6 to TRBJ2-1; 7 bases agree with TRBD2. Losses at the gene ends were 0 bases for V and 9 bases for J; bases not matched to a gene: 8. Germline CDR1 is SGHVS and CDR2 is FNYEAQ. This CDR3 is built from 15 residues. CDR3 sequence (DNA): TGTGCCAGCAGCTTAGCAAGTGGACTAGAGATTGAGCAGTTCTTC. As protein: CASSLASGLEIEQFF. The full variable domain, completed using reference TRBV7-6 and TRBJ2-1, is GAGVSQSPRYKVTKRGQDVALRCDPISGHVSLYWYRQALGQGPEFLTYFNYEAQQDKSGLPNDRFSAERPEGSISTLTIQRTEQRDSAMYRCASSLASGLEIEQFFGPGTRLTVL.

The gene calls are TRBV4-3 and TRBJ2-2; 12 bases are shared with TRBD1. The CDR3 sequence is 15 residues long. In germline, CDR1 is LGHNA, CDR2 YSLEER. The J segment lost 7 bases and the V segment lost 4 bases, leaving 4 bases of the junction unmatched. The CDR3 region is CASSPGQGAGGELFF. CDR3 DNA sequence: TGCGCCAGCAGCCCGGGACAGGGGGCGGGCGGGGAGCTGTTTTTT.

The V call is TRBV6-5, the J call TRBJ2-4, with D possibly being TRBD1 or TRBD2 (6 bases each). The V end was cut by 0 bases, the J end by 5 bases, with 11 bases between. The CDR3 sequence is 15 residues long. Germline V lookup: CDR1 MNHEY, CDR2 SVGAGI. The CDR3 nucleotides are TGTGCCAGCAGTTACTCTAGGGGGGACCAAAACATTCAGTACTTC. Protein: CASSYSRGDQNIQYF.

The chain joins TRBV2 to TRBJ2-3; D is possibly TRBD2 (6 bases). This CDR3 region has 15 residues. V dropped 10 bases and J dropped 0 bases, with 17 bases sitting between them. Germline lookup yields CDR1 SNHLY and CDR2 FYNNEI. The CDR3 region is CATGGKGASTDTQYF. DNA for the CDR3: TGTGCCACAGGAGGGAAGGGAGCTAGCACAGATACGCAGTATTTT.

The rearrangement links TRBV30 to TRBJ1-5, with a possible D match to TRBD1 (5 bases). V dropped 4 bases and J dropped 1 base, with 11 bases sitting between them. The CDR3 is 14 residues long. The germline CDR1 and CDR2 sequences are GTSNPN and SVGIG (reference sequence). The CDR3 loop is CAWTKGLSNQPQHF. The CDR3 DNA follows: TGTGCCTGGACCAAGGGGCTAAGCAATCAGCCCCAGCATTTT.

The chain carries TRBV2 and TRBJ2-7, with a possible D match to TRBD2 (5 bases). Looked up from germline, CDR1 is SNHLY and CDR2 is FYNNEI. The CDR3 is 14 amino acids. Trimming took off 7 bases at V and 5 bases at J, with 18 bases between the two ends. CDR3 protein: CASTEEETANEQYF. CDR3 bases: TGTGCCAGCACCGAGGAGGAGACCGCCAACGAGCAGTACTTC.

This sequence joins TRBV18 and TRBJ1-1; possibly TRBD1 for D (5 bases). Germline V gene lookup returns CDR1 KGHSH and CDR2 LQKENI. The V gene lost 1 base and the J gene lost 1 base, with 7 bases spanning the gap. This CDR3 contains 14 residues. The CDR3 loop reads CASSPRDGNTEAFF. DNA for the CDR3: TGTGCCAGCTCACCACGGGACGGGAACACTGAAGCTTTCTTT.

J is TRBJ1-1 and V is TRBV6-5; TRBD1 might be the D (6 bases). Germline V gene data show CDR1 as MNHEY and CDR2 as SVGAGI. Between the trimmed V and J ends, which lost 6 bases and 5 bases, there was a span of 19 bases. The CDR3 runs 15 residues. CDR3 in amino acids: CASRMRGGRGTEAFF. The CDR3 coding sequence is TGTGCCAGCAGAATGCGGGGGGGGCGAGGTACTGAAGCTTTCTTT.

The chain recombines TRBV3-1 (or the pseudogene TRBV3-2) with TRBJ2-1, with D uncertain. The CDR3 contains 16 residues. Trimming removed 0 bases at V and 0 bases at J, with 9 bases between. From germline, CDR1 is LGHDT and CDR2 YNNKEL (reference sequence). CDR3 DNA: TGTGCCAGCAGCCAAGATAGAGCCATCTCCTACAATGAGCAGTTCTTC. As protein: CASSQDRAISYNEQFF.

This rearrangement joins TRBV6-2 or TRBV6-3 to TRBJ1-2, with 9 bases identical to TRBD1. V lost 6 bases and J lost 6; bases outside the gene matches: 8. This CDR3 has 14 residues. Germline V gene data show CDR1 as MNHEY and CDR2 as SVGEGT. The CDR3 here is CASSTGTGFDGYTF. CDR3 sequence (DNA): TGTGCCAGCAGCACAGGGACAGGGTTCGATGGCTACACCTTC.

The rearrangement uses TRBV11-1 and TRBJ2-5; D is unresolved. The CDR3 covers 15 residues. The V gene's germline CDR1 is SGHAT and CDR2 FQDESV (reference sequence). V was pared by 0 bases and J by 7 bases, with 15 bases between. The CDR3 here is CASSLAGFAGGTQYF. CDR3 sequence (DNA): TGTGCCAGCAGCTTAGCAGGCTTCGCAGGCGGGACCCAGTACTTC.

The rearrangement links TRBV5-8 to TRBJ1-2; no clear D. Trimming left V 4 bases short and J 2 bases short, with 3 bases between. The CDR3 is 11 residues long. CDR1 is SGHTS and CDR2 is YDEGEE in the germline V gene. The CDR3 loop reads CASSPNYGYTF. The CDR3, as DNA: TGTGCCAGCAGCCCAAACTATGGCTACACCTTC.

This chain joins TRBV27 and TRBJ2-1, with 9 bases identical to TRBD2. Trimming at V came to 6 bases and at J to 3 bases, leaving 6 bases not matched to a gene. The CDR3 runs to 15 residues. Germline V CDR1 and CDR2: MNHEY, SMNVEV (reference sequence). The CDR3 nucleotides read TGTGCCAGCAGCCCCCTAGCGGGGCTCTACAATGAGCAGTTCTTC. Translation gives CASSPLAGLYNEQFF.

This chain connects TRBV30 to TRBJ1-6, with a weak D call TRBD1 (5 bases). This CDR3 contains 14 residues. V was shortened by 7 bases and J by 0 bases, with 10 bases between the two germline ends. The germline gives CDR1 GTSNPN, CDR2 SVGIG (reference sequence). This CDR3 is CALDTSSYNSPLHF. CDR3 nucleotides: TGTGCCTTGGACACGAGCTCCTATAATTCACCCCTCCACTTT.

The rearrangement links TRBV4-1 to TRBJ2-7, with 9 bases aligning to TRBD1. Trimming removed 3 bases from V and 3 bases from J; junction bases left unmatched: 6. Germline assignment: CDR1 MGHRA and CDR2 YSYEKL. This CDR3 is 15 amino acids long. CDR3 DNA: TGCGCCAGCAGCCAGGGACAGGGCCCCTTCTACGAGCAGTACTTC. This translates into CASSQGQGPFYEQYF.

The chain carries TRBV6-5 and TRBJ1-4; D may be TRBD1 (5 bases). The CDR3 covers 16 residues. V lost 0 bases and J 10 bases, leaving 18 bases between the germline ends. The germline gives CDR1 MNHEY, CDR2 SVGAGI. CDR3 loop: CASSYSSATAFGKLFF. For the CDR3, the DNA is TGTGCCAGCAGTTACTCGTCCGCGACAGCTTTTGGAAAACTGTTTTTT.

The chain couples TRBV13 to TRBJ2-7; a possible D gene is TRBD2 (6 bases). In germline, CDR1 is PRHDT, CDR2 FYEKMQ (reference sequence). V lost 7 bases, J lost 2 bases, and 18 bases lay in between. This CDR3 spans 15 amino acids. CDR3 residues: CASTGGAGETYEQYF. For the CDR3, the DNA is TGTGCCAGCACGGGCGGGGCAGGTGAGACCTACGAGCAGTACTTC.

This rearrangement joins TRBV10-3 to TRBJ2-7; 8 bases map to TRBD1. V was pared by 10 bases and J by 3 bases, with 8 bases of the junction left unmatched. Germline assignment: CDR1 ENHRY and CDR2 SYGVKD. This CDR3 spans 13 amino acids. The chain's CDR3 is CATETGGNYEQYF. The CDR3 coding sequence is TGTGCCACCGAAACAGGGGGTAACTACGAGCAGTACTTC.